One T cell receptor beta chain is described in this entry. Its specificity is not known. Germline is not matched at one junction end, which may reflect a read error. Other DNA sequences within the sample encode an identical CDR3. The assay was immunoSEQ multiplex PCR, and TCRdb's table has in-frame clones only and misses some. The sample holds several thousand clones, roughly 77% seen once. This CDR3 has 14 residues. Looked up from germline, CDR1 is SEHNR and CDR2 is FQNEAQ (reference sequence). Busulfan-fludarabine conditioning, marrow transplant, and cyclophosphamide on days +3 and +4 were administered. This record belongs to a study of T cells after posttransplantation cyclophosphamide. Study conclusions and caveats: TRB clonality was highly associated with recipient CMV seropositivity and reactivation.

The source material was PBMCs, sampled after an allogeneic stem cell transplant with post-transplant cyclophosphamide. The TCR comes from a female patient aged 50-59 years who received an allogeneic stem cell transplant from a related donor, was CMV-positive, and had no GVHD. Some T cells may be supplied by the graft donor. The chain employs TRBV7-9 and TRBJ1-1, with 8 bases aligning to TRBD1. CDR3: CASSETGESTEAFF. The CDR3 nucleotides read TGCGCCAGCAGCGAGACAGGGGAGAGCACTGAAGCTTTCTTT.